Following are 2 T cell receptor beta chains from one sample sequenced in a study of blood T cell repertoires in COVID-19. Measured with immunoSEQ multiplex PCR; TCRdb has only the in-frame clones, and not every one. This sample has about 160,000 clones, with approximately 88% found just once. Sequenced material: peripheral blood. These receptor sequences come from a man aged 65-85 years with acute or convalescent COVID-19.

The chain has TRBV6-4 and TRBJ2-1; 8 bases line up with TRBD2. The V gene's germline CDR1 is MRHNA and CDR2 SNTAGT. J was trimmed by 5 bases and V by 7 bases; bases with no gene match: 7. The CDR3 covers 14 residues. This CDR3 reads CASKKRETDNEQFF. CDR3 DNA sequence: TGTGCCAGCAAAAAGCGGGAGACAGACAATGAGCAGTTCTTC.

This clone was recorded once. The chain uses TRBV5-1 and TRBJ2-7; tentatively, D is TRBD1 (6 bases). The CDR3 runs to 13 residues. V lost 7 bases to trimming and J lost 2 bases, with 13 bases between them. Germline V gene lookup returns CDR1 SGHRS and CDR2 YFSETQ. CDR3 nucleotide sequence: TGCGCCAGCCGTCGGGACACTGCCTACGAGCAGTACTTC. Amino acids: CASRRDTAYEQYF.